This is a list of T cell receptor beta chains from one sample in a study of spatial heterogeneity in lung cancer. Via MiXCR, TCRdb re-called the 5' RACE reads, giving one row per CDR3 protein. The sample yields 7,500 to 9,000 distinct CDR3 sequences, approximately 9.7% seen once. This sample comprised normal lung tissue next to the tumor, obtained at surgery. These receptors were collected from a male donor with early-stage non-small cell lung cancer. CDR3s include the opening cysteine and the closing phenylalanine or tryptophan. The D gene is left open where the match is weak. A row's size may be missing; if present it is once, few, many or a size class.

v_gene	abundance	j_gene	d_gene	CDR3nt	CDR3aa
TRBV5-1	NA	TRBJ2-1	NA	NA	CASSFYICSGDGPYNEQFF
TRBV5-1	medium-sized	TRBJ2-7	NA	TGCGCCAGCAGCTTGGCCCTGGACCCCTACGAGCAGTACTTC	CASSLALDPYEQYF
TRBV11-2	many	TRBJ2-2	NA	TGTGCCAGCAGCTATTCCGGTTCTAACACCGGGGAGCTGTTTTTT	CASSYSGSNTGELFF
TRBV2	few	TRBJ2-2	NA	TGTGCCAGCGAGTTTAGCTACACCGGGGAGCTGTTTTTT	CASEFSYTGELFF
TRBV4-1	medium-sized	TRBJ2-1	TRBD1	TGCGCCAGCAGCGAGGGGGCTGAGCAGTTCTTC	CASSEGAEQFF
TRBV25-1	many	TRBJ2-5	TRBD1	TGTGCCAGCAGTGATCCTCGACAGGGGGCTGAGACCCAGTACTTC	CASSDPRQGAETQYF
TRBV9	many	TRBJ1-1	NA	TGTGCCAGCAGCGTACGACTTAACACTGAAGCTTTCTTT	CASSVRLNTEAFF
TRBV7-6	many	TRBJ2-3	TRBD2	TGTGCCAGCAGCCCATGGGGGGGGTTTGGAGATACGCAGTATTTT	CASSPWGGFGDTQYF
TRBV6-2/TRBV6-3	many	TRBJ2-2	TRBD1	TGTGCCAGCACCCCCCGGGGGACAGGGAACACCGGGGAGCTGTTTTTT	CASTPRGTGNTGELFF
TRBV25-1	many	TRBJ1-4	TRBD1	TGTGCCAGCAGTGAGACAGGGGGAAGTGAAAAACTGTTTTTT	CASSETGGSEKLFF
TRBV12-3/TRBV12-4	many	TRBJ2-1	NA	TGTGCCAGCAGCCAGACCAGATGGAATGAGCAGTTCTTC	CASSQTRWNEQFF
TRBV6-5	many	TRBJ1-6	NA	TGTGCCAGCAGGAGACCAGGGGTTTCACCCCTCCACTTT	CASRRPGVSPLHF
TRBV7-6	many	TRBJ2-2	NA	TGTGCCAGCAGCTTAGCGGGGGGCGCGAACACCGGGGAGCTGTTTTTT	CASSLAGGANTGELFF
TRBV7-9	many	TRBJ1-1	NA	TGTGCCAGCCACGGACAGATGAACACTGAAGCTTTCTTT	CASHGQMNTEAFF
TRBV6-6	large	TRBJ1-1	NA	TGTGCCAGCAGTCCCGGGGGGGACGCGAACACTGAAGCTTTCTTT	CASSPGGDANTEAFF
TRBV6-2/TRBV6-3	many	TRBJ1-5	NA	TGTGCCAGCAACGTCGAAGGCAATCAGCCCCAGCATTTT	CASNVEGNQPQHF
TRBV6-4	medium-sized	TRBJ2-2	NA	TGTGCCAGCAGTGACGACTACAACACCGGGGAGCTGTTTTTT	CASSDDYNTGELFF
TRBV12-3/TRBV12-4	NA	TRBJ1-5	NA	TGTGCCAGCAGGCAAGGGGATCAGCCCCAGCATTTT	CASRQGDQPQHF
TRBV12-3/TRBV12-4	many	TRBJ1-4	TRBD1	TGTGCCAGCAGGCCGGGACAGGGATCTAATGAAAAACTGTTTTTT	CASRPGQGSNEKLFF
TRBV10-1	NA	TRBJ2-3	NA	TGCGCCAGCAGCCTCCAGGCTGTGAGCACAGATACGCAGTATTTT	CASSLQAVSTDTQYF
TRBV6-4	many	TRBJ2-3	NA	TGTGCCAGCAGTGACTCGACCACAGATACGCAGTATTTT	CASSDSTTDTQYF
TRBV2	many	TRBJ2-7	NA	TGTGCCAGCAGTGAGATGTCGAAATACGAGCAGTACTTC	CASSEMSKYEQYF
TRBV3-2	many	TRBJ2-2	NA	TGTGCCAGCAGCCATGCCAGCGGGGGGGAGCCCGGGGAGCTGTTTTTT	CASSHASGGEPGELFF
TRBV7-2	NA	TRBJ2-7	NA	TGTGCCAGCAGCCCTATGGGTTTCCCCCTCGACGAGCAGTACTTC	CASSPMGFPLDEQYF
TRBV4-3	many	TRBJ1-6	NA	TGCGCCAGCAGCCGTCGGGGGCTTAATTCACCCCTCCACTTT	CASSRRGLNSPLHF
TRBV11-2	many	TRBJ2-7	TRBD1	TGTGCCAGCAGAGGGGCAGGGGGTGAGCAGTACTTC	CASRGAGGEQYF
TRBV29-1	medium-sized	TRBJ1-2	TRBD1	TGCAGCGTCCTAGGGGGACAGGGGCACTCCGGATCGGGCTACACCTTC	CSVLGGQGHSGSGYTF
TRBV6-2/TRBV6-3	many	TRBJ2-6	NA	TGTGCCAGCAGTTACCCCCCAGGCCCGGTCTCTGGGGCCAACGTCCTGACTTTC	CASSYPPGPVSGANVLTF
TRBV30	NA	TRBJ2-3	TRBD1	TGTGCCTGGAGTGCACCCGGGACAGGGGGAAGCACAGATACGCAGTATTTT	CAWSAPGTGGSTDTQYF
TRBV4-1	medium-sized	TRBJ2-6	NA	TGCGCCAGCAGCCAAGCCCCAGGAGGGCCTGGGGCCAACGTCCTGACTTTC	CASSQAPGGPGANVLTF
TRBV7-2	many	TRBJ2-4	TRBD2	TGTGCCAGCAGCCCTGTGGGAGGGGCGGTCCAAAACATTCAGTACTTC	CASSPVGGAVQNIQYF
TRBV4-3	medium-sized	TRBJ1-4	NA	TGCGCCAGCAGCCAAGATCGTTCACAGAGGAATGAAAAACTGTTTTTT	CASSQDRSQRNEKLFF
TRBV5-1	many	TRBJ2-1	TRBD2	TGCGCCAGCAGCTTGGCGGCTAGCGGGGGGGCCTGGGATGAGCAGTTCTTC	CASSLAASGGAWDEQFF
TRBV10-3	many	TRBJ2-3	NA	TGTGCCATCAGTGCGCGGCAAGATACGCAGTATTTT	CAISARQDTQYF
TRBV7-9	many	TRBJ2-7	NA	TGTGCCAGCTCCGGGCCCAGCGTTAGCTCCTACGAGCAGTACTTC	CASSGPSVSSYEQYF
TRBV28	many	TRBJ2-7	TRBD1	TGTGCCAGCAGTTTTTTGACAGGGGGCAGCTACGAGCAGTACTTC	CASSFLTGGSYEQYF
TRBV30	medium-sized	TRBJ2-3	TRBD2	TGTGCCTGGAGTGTCCACGGGGGGAGCACAGATACGCAGTATTTT	CAWSVHGGSTDTQYF
TRBV4-3	many	TRBJ2-2	NA	TGCGCCAGCAGCCAAGATAGGGGGAGTTTCGAAACCGGGGAGCTGTTTTTT	CASSQDRGSFETGELFF
TRBV7-2	many	TRBJ1-6	NA	TGTGCCAGCAGCTTAGGACCAGGAGGAAATTCACCCCTCCACTTT	CASSLGPGGNSPLHF
TRBV5-1	many	TRBJ2-1	TRBD2	TGCGCCAGCAGCTGGGGTCCGGCTAGCGGGGGTTACAATGAGCAGTTCTTC	CASSWGPASGGYNEQFF
TRBV2	medium-sized	TRBJ2-5	NA	TGTGCCAGCAGTGAAACTAGAGGTACAACCAGGGACTACTTC	CASSETRGTTRDYF
TRBV6-5	medium-sized	TRBJ2-3	TRBD2	TGTGCCAGCAGTCGAACCCGCTCTAGCGGGAGCACAGATACGCAGTATTTT	CASSRTRSSGSTDTQYF
TRBV5-4	medium-sized	TRBJ1-2	NA	TGTGCCAGCAGCCCCGGGCCGGGGGAGGGCTACACCTTC	CASSPGPGEGYTF